Presented here are 13 T cell receptor beta chains from one specimen sequenced in a study of response to subunit inactivated influenza vaccine. In TCRdb, the RT-PCR reads were re-called with MiXCR into one record per CDR3 protein. The sample carries 400,000 to 650,000 distinct CDR3 sequences, approximately 7.8% recorded once. Here the sequenced sample was PBMCs from blood, taken 23 months after vaccination. The origin of the receptors is a man aged 50-75 years who received an inactivated influenza vaccine.

This chain connects TRBV13 to TRBJ1-1; no clear D gene. The V end was cut by 3 bases, the J end by 4 bases, with 15 bases between. Germline CDR1 and CDR2: PRHDT and FYEKMQ (reference sequence). The CDR3 spans 15 residues. CDR3 protein: CASSFRSGVGTEAFF. CDR3 DNA: TGTGCCAGCAGCTTTAGGTCCGGTGTGGGCACTGAAGCTTTCTTT.

This clonotype was seen at least ten times. The V gene is TRBV12-3 or TRBV12-4, the J gene TRBJ1-4; a possible D gene is TRBD1 (6 bases). Trimming removed 5 bases at V and 3 bases at J, with 13 bases between. This CDR3 contains 15 residues. CDR3 loop: CASSPTGPANEKLFF. CDR3 nucleotide sequence: TGTGCCAGCAGTCCAACAGGGCCGGCTAATGAAAAACTGTTTTTT.

This clonotype was counted many times. The V and J genes are TRBV27 and TRBJ2-1; 8 positions match TRBD1. This CDR3 region has 15 residues. The germline CDR1 and CDR2 sequences are MNHEY and SMNVEV (reference sequence). V shed 5 bases and J 2 bases; nucleotides not matched to a gene: 5. Here the CDR3 DNA reads TGTGCCAGCAGTCCAACCAGGGGGCCCTACAATGAGCAGTTCTTC. Protein sequence: CASSPTRGPYNEQFF.

The rearrangement links TRBV7-8 to TRBJ2-7; 9 bases map to TRBD2. Trimming at V came to 1 base and at J to 0 bases, leaving 7 bases not matched to a gene. Per germline, CDR1 SGHVS and CDR2 FQNEAQ. The length of the CDR3 is 17 residues. CDR3 bases: TGTGCCAGCAGCTTAGGGACTGGGACTAGCTTCTCCTACGAGCAGTACTTC. It translates to CASSLGTGTSFSYEQYF.

This clonotype was found many times. V gene TRBV5-1 combines with J gene TRBJ2-3, with TRBD1 identical over 7 bases. This CDR3 contains 15 residues. With 4 bases clipped from V and 2 bases from J, the junction kept 7 bases outside the gene matches. Looked up from germline, CDR1 is SGHRS and CDR2 is YFSETQ. The CDR3: CASSRRTGTTDTQYF. The CDR3 bases are TGCGCCAGCAGCAGGCGGACAGGAACCACAGATACGCAGTATTTT. Variable domain in full (rest from reference TRBV5-1 and TRBJ2-3): KAGVTQTPRYLIKTRGQQVTLSCSPISGHRSVSWYQQTPGQGLQFLFEYFSETQRNKGNFPGRFSGRQFSNSRSEMNVSTLELGDSALYLCASSRRTGTTDTQYFGPGTRLTVL.

V is TRBV7-9 and J is TRBJ2-1, with no clear D. CDR1 and CDR2 (germline): SEHNR, FQNEAQ (reference sequence). The CDR3 is made up of 12 amino acids. Between the trimmed V and J ends, which lost 5 bases and 6 bases, there was a span of 8 bases. CDR3 nucleotides: TGTGCCAGCAGCCCCCTGGGCAATGAGCAGTTCTTC. Residues: CASSPLGNEQFF.

The sample holds many counts of this clonotype. CDR3 amino acids: CSARSTSQVYNEQFF. The CDR3 bases are TGCAGTGCTAGATCGACTAGCCAGGTCTACAATGAGCAGTTCTTC. The chain links TRBV20-1 to TRBJ2-1, with 7 nucleotides matching TRBD2. The CDR3 is made up of 15 amino acids. Germline V lookup: CDR1 DFQATT, CDR2 SNEGSKA (reference sequence). V dropped 2 bases and J dropped 3; count of bases not matched to a gene: 7.

The table lists this clonotype with many counts. The V gene is TRBV7-2, the J gene TRBJ1-3, with D uncertain. V lost 2 bases, J lost 4 bases, and 6 bases lay in between. The CDR3 extends over 13 amino acids. The germline V gene encodes CDR1 SGHTA and CDR2 FQGNSA. CDR3 loop: CASSLKRGNTIYF. The CDR3 coding sequence is TGTGCCAGCAGCTTAAAAAGGGGAAACACCATATATTTT.

There are a few counts of this clonotype. The gene calls are TRBV7-9 and TRBJ2-5, with D uncertain. This CDR3 region has 14 residues. With 2 bases removed from V and 5 bases from J, the gap between germline ends came to 12 bases. CDR1 and CDR2 from the germline V gene are SEHNR and FQNEAQ (reference sequence). The CDR3 sequence: CASSLRAVGETQYF. The CDR3 nucleotides read TGTGCCAGCAGCTTAAGGGCTGTCGGGGAGACCCAGTACTTC.

At least ten counts were recorded for this clonotype. The rearrangement uses TRBV2 and TRBJ2-1; possibly TRBD1 or TRBD2 for D (6 bases each). CDR1 and CDR2 from the germline V gene are SNHLY and FYNNEI. V gave up 7 bases and J gave up 8 bases, with 15 bases separating them. The CDR3 extends over 13 amino acids. The CDR3 nucleotides are TGTGCCAGCAAGACGGGGGCTTGGGATGAGCAGTTCTTC. This sequence encodes CASKTGAWDEQFF.

This clonotype was observed a few times. J is TRBJ2-7 and V is TRBV4-3; 10 bases fit TRBD1. Per the germline V gene, CDR1 is LGHNA and CDR2 is YSLEER. Trimming at V came to 1 base and at J to 4 bases, leaving 16 bases not matched to a gene. The length of the CDR3 is 19 residues. CDR3 bases: TGCGCCAGCAGCCAAGTATTGACAGGGGGCCCCTCAACCGCTTACGAGCAGTACTTC. Protein product: CASSQVLTGGPSTAYEQYF.

V gene TRBV11-2 combines with J gene TRBJ2-6; 9 bases are shared with TRBD1. Germline V gene sequence: CDR1 SGHAT, CDR2 FQNNGV. This CDR3 has 18 residues. Losses at the gene ends were 5 bases for V and 0 bases for J; bases not matched to a gene: 8. CDR3 region: CASSPRTGAYSGANVLTF. In DNA, the CDR3 is TGTGCCAGCAGCCCAAGGACAGGGGCCTACTCTGGGGCCAACGTCCTGACTTTC. Based on the CDR3 plus reference TRBV11-2 and TRBJ2-6, the full variable domain is EAGVAQSPRYKIIEKRQSVAFWCNPISGHATLYWYQQILGQGPKLLIQFQNNGVVDDSQLPKDRFSAERLKGVDSTLKIQPAKLEDSAVYLCASSPRTGAYSGANVLTFGAGSRLTVL.

Many counts were recorded for this clonotype. The chain uses TRBV5-1 and TRBJ2-3, with 9 bases identical to TRBD2. Germline V CDR1 and CDR2: SGHRS, YFSETQ. Germline trimming cut 7 bases from V and 2 bases from J; bases unmatched to any gene: 11. This CDR3 spans 16 amino acids. CDR3 DNA: TGCGCCAGCTGGATGGTAGCGGGAGCTCTCACAGATACGCAGTATTTT. This sequence encodes CASWMVAGALTDTQYF.